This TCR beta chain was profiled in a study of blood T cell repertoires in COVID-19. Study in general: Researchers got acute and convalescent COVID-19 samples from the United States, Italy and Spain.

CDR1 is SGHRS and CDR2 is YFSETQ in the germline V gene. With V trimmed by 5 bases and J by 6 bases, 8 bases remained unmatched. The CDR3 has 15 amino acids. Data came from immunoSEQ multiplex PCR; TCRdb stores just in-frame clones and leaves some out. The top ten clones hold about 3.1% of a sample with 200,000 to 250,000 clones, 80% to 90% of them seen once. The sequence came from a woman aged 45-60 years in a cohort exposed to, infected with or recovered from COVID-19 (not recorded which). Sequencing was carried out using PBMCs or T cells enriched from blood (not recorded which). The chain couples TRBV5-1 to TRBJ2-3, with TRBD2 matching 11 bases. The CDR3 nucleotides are TGCGCCAGCAGTCAACTAGCGGGGGCTGGGGATACGCAGTATTTT. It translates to CASSQLAGAGDTQYF.